This T cell receptor beta chain was found in a study of Ad26.COV2.S vaccination and SARS-CoV-2 variants (dated by TCRdb to about 2021). General notes on the study: Vaccine-arm donors came from COV1001, a multicentre, randomized, double-blind, placebo-controlled phase I-IIa trial of Ad26.COV2.S in healthy adults. TCRbeta repertoire sequencing served as the tool for gauging how specific and how broad the SARS-CoV-2-reactive T cell receptors were following Ad26.COV2.S vaccination. Investigators did not know the trial group allocation while performing experiments and assessing outcomes. Participants in the trial were split at random into five groups of five each, receiving low-dose or high-dose Ad26.COV2.S once or twice, or else placebo on both occasions. The TCR-sequenced set comprised about 32 samples: approximately 19 Ad26.COV2.S vaccine recipients, 5 placebo recipients and 8 SARS-CoV-2 convalescent individuals. Dosing of Ad26.COV2.S was intramuscular, at either 5x10^10 or 1x10^11 viral particles, delivered as one shot or as two shots spaced 56 days apart.

TCRbeta CDR3 regions were sequenced with the immunoSEQ Assay. After extraction, genomic DNA underwent amplification by bias-controlled multiplex PCR, followed by high-throughput sequencing. For the original study's pipeline: To quantify the absolute abundance of every unique TCRbeta CDR3 region, sequences were collapsed and filtered. Usable DNA was measured by amplifying reference genes present in all nucleated cells, and TCRbeta template counts were normalized to that usable DNA to estimate T cell fraction. Repertoire TCRs were annotated as SARS-CoV-2-specific by exact matching of V gene, CDR3 amino acid sequence and J gene to a known reactive TCR set. The reference SARS-CoV-2 TCR set was derived from MIRA and filtered for enrichment in COVID-19-positive ImmuneCODE repertoires, a step that removed public or cross-reactive TCRs. Based on the MIRA antigens, annotated TCRs were further analysed at the level of specific ORF or position within ORF. Breadth was defined as the number of annotated unique rearrangements divided by the total number of unique productive rearrangements, and depth was defined as the summed frequency of the annotated unique rearrangements. TCR breadth was compared between groups using two-sided Wilcoxon rank-sum tests. Here the immuneACCESS table is served through TCRdb, limited to in-frame sequences with V and J called. Missing clones are a known gap in these copies; in checked studies unresolved V genes cover under half, and the rest lacks a known reason. The V and J calls and clone size were taken over from that table, and D and trimming were inferred from the DNA. In all, the sample holds approximately 400,000 clones, and approximately 84% of those were seen once. Around 3.3% of the sample lies in the top ten.

Concerning this clone itself: Its antigen specificity is not known. Base quality data are lacking; no much larger clone is found one base away.

Study-wide findings and limitations: Comparable non-spike TCR breadth was observed between vaccine and placebo recipients, consistent with only spike being contained in the vaccine. The study was not powered to compare responses between vaccine doses or regimens. After vaccination, spike-specific CD8+ and CD4+ T cell responses were reported to show substantial breadth. The authors noted that the TCR breadth and depth analyses may have underestimated total T cell responses. Compared with placebo recipients, Ad26.COV2.S recipients showed higher spike-specific TCR breadth (P = 0.0014).

Trimming removed 6 bases from V and 0 bases from J, leaving 13 bases between the germline ends. Sequences MDHEN (CDR1) and SYDVKM (CDR2) are obtained from the germline V gene. Reading from cysteine to phenylalanine, the CDR3 counts 15 amino acids. The entry retains the CDR3 DNA only, 45 bases that are in frame from base 1. What the treatment or condition label conveys for this sample: some 20 received Ad26.COV2.S at low or high dose, single or two shots; several received placebo; per-sample allocation not given. For vaccine and placebo recipients, the sequenced repertoires came from samples collected on day 63 after the first injection. Between 29 July and 7 August 2020, Cohort 1b enrolled around 25 adults aged 18-55 years at one site in Boston, USA. Ad26.COV2.S was a replication-incompetent adenovirus type 26 vector that expressed a prefusion-stabilized SARS-CoV-2 spike protein derived from the original Wuhan strain.

This clonotype originated in a person aged 18-65 years who received the Ad26.COV2.S COVID-19 vaccine or a placebo. This material consisted of peripheral blood, taken in a trial of Ad26.COV2.S vaccine versus placebo. The sequence joins TRBV28 to TRBJ2-3; no D gene is confidently identified. The DNA sequence is given as TGTGCCAGCAGCTCCACTCCCCTCAGCACAGATACGCAGTATTTT. Translated, it gives CASSSTPLSTDTQYF.